This TCR beta chain was captured in a study of shared clonotypes between healthy human individuals. Only in-frame clones appear in the TCRdb table, and some are missing; sequencing was by immunoSEQ multiplex PCR. Of around 2.1 million clones in the sample, roughly 91% were seen once. CD8 cells regarded as naive lacked CD45RO, were positively chosen for CCR7, and omitted terminally differentiated effector memory CD45RA+ cells. Among the donors, all were Caucasian adults who lived in Nashville, Tennessee. Trimming removed 2 bases at V and 5 bases at J, with 16 bases between. Germline CDR1 KGHSH, CDR2 LQKENI. This CDR3 spans 15 amino acids.

The clonotype comes from a man younger than 30 in good health. Some clones in this sample may be carry-over from other donors' samples. Sample: naive CD8+ T cells from PBMCs. The J gene is TRBJ2-7, the V gene TRBV18, with no clear D. In DNA form, the CDR3 reads TGTGCCAGCTCACCAAATACAGTGGTCGTCCACGAGCAGTACTTC. Encoded protein: CASSPNTVVVHEQYF.